These 24 T cell receptor beta chains came from one sample sequenced in a study of a mutant IDH1 vaccine in newly diagnosed glioma. Time point specified: week 47, end of study. Alongside topical imiquimod, each dose of vaccine comprised 300 ug of mutant IDH1 20-mer peptide. Clones were read by immunoSEQ multiplex PCR, and TCRdb kept only the in-frame ones, dropping some. The sample shows tens of thousands of clones, more than 80% of them seen only once. These receptors lack a known antigen. This specimen consisted of PBMCs, obtained from a glioma patient whose treatment included an IDH1 peptide vaccine. These receptor sequences come from a middle-aged man with glioma.

This clone is a singleton in its sample. The CDR3 here is CATGDGSSGNTIYF. The CDR3 bases are TGTGCCACAGGGGACGGAAGCTCTGGAAACACCATATATTTT. The gene calls are TRBV6-6 and TRBJ1-3, with D perhaps matching TRBD1 (6 bases). The CDR3 has 14 residues. Trimming removed 10 bases at V and 0 bases at J, with 13 bases between. Per the germline V gene, CDR1 is MNHNY and CDR2 is SVGAGI (reference sequence).

This clone was detected only a few times. The chain has TRBV5-1 and TRBJ2-3; 11 bases agree with TRBD1. CDR1 is SGHRS, CDR2 YFSETQ, per germline. The length of the CDR3 is 16 residues. The V and J ends lost 0 bases and 4 bases, in that order; junction bases with no gene match: 4. The CDR3 spells CASSLGTGGRPDTQYF. The CDR3 coding sequence is TGCGCCAGCAGCTTGGGGACAGGGGGCAGACCAGATACGCAGTATTTT.

This clone was seen more than once but under ten times. The rearrangement joins TRBV7-9 to TRBJ2-2, with 7 bases identical to TRBD1. The CDR3 loop spans 16 amino acids. Germline loops: CDR1 SEHNR, CDR2 FQNEAQ (reference sequence). Trimming took 8 bases from V and 6 from J; bases not matched to a gene: 15. The CDR3 loop is CASVPQDRASSGELFF. The CDR3 nucleotides are TGTGCCAGCGTACCCCAAGACAGGGCATCATCCGGGGAGCTGTTTTTT.

This clone was counted only a few times. This chain connects TRBV15 to TRBJ2-4; D possibly uses TRBD1 or TRBD2 (5 bases each). V lost 3 bases and J lost 8, with 17 bases in between. The germline gives CDR1 LNHNV, CDR2 YYDKDF (reference sequence). The length of the CDR3 is 15 residues. The CDR3 reads CATSSVDSGSDIQYF. The DNA for the CDR3 is TGTGCCACCAGCAGTGTAGACAGCGGATCTGACATTCAGTACTTC. The full variable domain, in which reference TRBV15 and TRBJ2-4 provide the parts outside the CDR3, is DAMVIQNPRYQVTQFGKPVTLSCSQTLNHNVMYWYQQKSSQAPKLLFHYYDKDFNNEADTPDNFQSRRPNTSFCFLDIRSPGLGDTAMYLCATSSVDSGSDIQYFGAGTRLSVL.

The V gene is TRBV7-2, the J gene TRBJ2-5; 8 nucleotides match TRBD1. The J call may be faulty, since TRBJ2-7 better matches the DNA end. The CDR3 covers 15 residues. Germline CDR1 is SGHTA and CDR2 is FQGNSA. Written as DNA, the CDR3 is TGTGCCAGCAGCTTAGCGCAGGGGGCCCCCTACGAGCAGTACTTC. This translates into CASSLAQGAPYEQYF.

Of note for this clone: An end of the junction does not agree with germline; a read error may underlie this. V and J are TRBV27 and TRBJ2-4; the match to TRBD2 covers 14 bases. CDR3 size: 16 residues. Germline assignment: CDR1 MNHEY and CDR2 SMNVEV (reference sequence). The CDR3 sequence is CASSSTSGGATNIQYF. The CDR3 nucleotides are TGTGCCAGCAGTTCGACTAGCGGGGGGGCCACAAACATTCAGTACTTC.

The J gene is TRBJ1-2, the V gene TRBV19; D is unresolved. CDR1 is LNHDA and CDR2 is SQIVND in the germline V gene (reference sequence). V dropped 3 bases and J dropped 4 bases, with 9 bases sitting between them. This CDR3 region has 13 residues. The CDR3 nucleotides are TGTGCCAGTAGTATGGGGAACAGCTATGGCTACACCTTC. This gives the protein CASSMGNSYGYTF.

This clone appeared once. V gene TRBV5-1 combines with J gene TRBJ2-7; 12 bases map to TRBD2. After removal of 3 bases from V and 0 bases from J, the junction contained 13 bases not matched to a gene. The CDR3 is made up of 19 amino acids. Germline V CDR1 and CDR2: SGHRS, YFSETQ. The CDR3 loop reads CASSSGTAGTSGLSYEQYF. DNA of the CDR3: TGCGCCAGCAGCTCCGGGACAGCCGGGACTAGCGGGCTCTCCTACGAGCAGTACTTC.

The chain joins TRBV7-9 to TRBJ2-5, with unresolved D. The J call may be faulty, since TRBJ2-7 better matches the DNA end. The germline V gene encodes CDR1 SEHNR and CDR2 FQNEAQ (reference sequence). The CDR3 length is 13 residues. The CDR3: CASSAGLGYEQYF. Written as DNA, the CDR3 is TGTGCCAGCAGCGCCGGGTTGGGCTACGAGCAGTACTTC.

This chain connects TRBV2 to TRBJ2-3; D is undetermined. CDR3 size: 11 residues. The V gene's germline CDR1 is SNHLY and CDR2 FYNNEI. Trimming removed 8 bases from V and 0 bases from J, with 3 bases in between. As DNA, the CDR3 is TGTGCCAGCTCTAGCACAGATACGCAGTATTTT. Amino acids: CASSSTDTQYF.

This clone was detected only a few times. This chain connects TRBV5-1 to TRBJ1-2; D gene unclear. Per the germline V gene, CDR1 is SGHRS and CDR2 is YFSETQ. The CDR3 is 13 residues long. V lost 4 bases to trimming and J lost 4 bases, with 11 bases between them. The CDR3 region is CASSVDAPYGYTF. The DNA for the CDR3 is TGCGCCAGCAGCGTTGACGCGCCCTATGGCTACACCTTC. The full variable domain, its missing parts supplied by reference TRBV5-1 and TRBJ1-2, is KAGVTQTPRYLIKTRGQQVTLSCSPISGHRSVSWYQQTPGQGLQFLFEYFSETQRNKGNFPGRFSGRQFSNSRSEMNVSTLELGDSALYLCASSVDAPYGYTFGSGTRLTVV.

The chain uses TRBV7-9 and TRBJ2-5; D is ambiguous. The CDR3 consists of 12 residues. V lost 3 bases to trimming and J lost 5 bases, with 7 bases between them. The germline V gene encodes CDR1 SEHNR and CDR2 FQNEAQ (reference sequence). The DNA for the CDR3 is TGTGCCAGCAGCTTCGGAAGCGAGACCCAGTACTTC. This codes for CASSFGSETQYF.

The V call is TRBV11-1, the J call TRBJ1-2; D is undetermined. Trimming stripped 0 bases from V and 2 bases from J, with 7 bases between. This CDR3 region has 14 residues. CDR1 and CDR2 (germline): SGHAT, FQDESV (reference sequence). CDR3 loop: CASSLAAENYGYTF. The CDR3 DNA sequence: TGTGCCAGCAGCTTAGCGGCGGAAAACTATGGCTACACCTTC.

The V gene is TRBV28, the J gene TRBJ1-2, with D unclear. Trimming left V 4 bases short and J 2 bases short, with 11 bases between. The CDR3 loop spans 14 amino acids. The germline V gene has CDR1 MDHEN and CDR2 SYDVKM. CDR3 residues: CASSSISENYGYTF. The CDR3 region has the DNA TGTGCCAGCAGTTCTATTTCCGAGAACTATGGCTACACCTTC.

The chain carries TRBV11-1 and TRBJ2-3; 10 bases align to TRBD2. Losses at the gene ends were 7 bases for V and 1 base for J; bases not matched to a gene: 2. The CDR3 has 14 residues. The germline gives CDR1 SGHAT, CDR2 FQDESV (reference sequence). This chain's CDR3 is CASKLAGGTDTQYF. CDR3 nucleotides: TGTGCCAGCAAGCTAGCGGGGGGCACAGATACGCAGTATTTT. The full variable domain, its missing parts supplied by reference TRBV11-1 and TRBJ2-3, is EAEVAQSPRYKITEKSQAVAFWCDPISGHATLYWYRQILGQGPELLVQFQDESVVDDSQLPKDRFSAERLKGVDSTLKIQPAELGDSAMYLCASKLAGGTDTQYFGPGTRLTVL.

J is TRBJ2-3 and V is TRBV7-9; D may correspond to TRBD1 or TRBD2 (6 bases each). Germline V gives CDR1 SEHNR, CDR2 FQNEAQ (reference sequence). V was cut by 6 bases and J by 2 bases, with 15 bases left in between. This CDR3 has 15 amino acids. CDR3 in DNA: TGTGCCAGCAGGATTGCAGGGGACTCCACAGATACGCAGTATTTT. This translates into CASRIAGDSTDTQYF.

The genes are TRBV6-4 and TRBJ2-3, with 8 bases fitting TRBD2. V lost 0 bases and J lost 4; bases outside the gene matches: 0. From germline, CDR1 is MRHNA and CDR2 SNTAGT. The CDR3 runs 14 residues. The DNA for the CDR3 is TGTGCCAGCAGTGACTCTAGCGGGGCAGATACGCAGTATTTT. This sequence encodes CASSDSSGADTQYF.

This clone was picked up one time. The chain combines TRBV4-3 with TRBJ2-5; 10 nucleotides match TRBD2. V shed 4 bases, J shed 5 bases, and the junction held 16 bases outside the gene matches. CDR1 is LGHNA, CDR2 YSLEER, per germline. This CDR3 is 18 amino acids long. As DNA, the CDR3 is TGCGCCAGCAGCCCAAGACCCTGGACTAGCGGTTCGAGGGAGACCCAGTACTTC. It is translated as CASSPRPWTSGSRETQYF.

This CDR3 is CSDGGGSAWETQYF. CDR3 nucleotide sequence: TGCAGCGACGGAGGCGGGAGTGCTTGGGAGACCCAGTACTTC. This rearrangement joins TRBV29-1 to TRBJ2-5, with 7 bases lining up with TRBD2. From germline, CDR1 is SQVTM and CDR2 ANQGSEA. Germline trimming cut 7 bases from V and 5 bases from J; bases unmatched to any gene: 13. The CDR3 extends over 14 amino acids. The whole variable domain, remainder taken from reference TRBV29-1 and TRBJ2-5, is SAVISQKPSRDICQRGTSLTIQCQVDSQVTMMFWYRQQPGQSLTLIATANQGSEATYESGFVIDKFPISRPNLTFSTLTVSNMSPEDSSIYLCSDGGGSAWETQYFGPGTRLLVL.

The V call is TRBV2, the J call TRBJ2-5; TRBD2 might be the D (7 bases). Trimming cost V 7 bases and J 5 bases, with 14 bases left between them. The CDR3 is 13 residues long. In germline, CDR1 is SNHLY, CDR2 FYNNEI. As DNA, the CDR3 is TGTGCCAGCAATCGCAGGGGAGGGGAGACCCAGTACTTC. Translated: CASNRRGGETQYF.

The chain uses TRBV28 and TRBJ2-7, with 12 bases matching TRBD1. The V segment lost 3 bases and the J segment 2 bases; nucleotides outside the gene matches: 5. Germline values: CDR1 MDHEN, CDR2 SYDVKM. The CDR3 totals 16 residues. This chain's CDR3 is CASSFPGTGGPYEQYF. CDR3 in DNA: TGTGCCAGCAGTTTCCCCGGGACAGGGGGCCCCTACGAGCAGTACTTC.

This clone has just one count. This rearrangement joins TRBV11-2 to TRBJ2-5, with 10 bases that match TRBD1. Germline lookup yields CDR1 SGHAT and CDR2 FQNNGV. V was clipped by 1 base and J by 5 bases; unmatched bases: 7. CDR3 length equals 16 residues. The CDR3 loop is CASSLALTGGDETQYF. CDR3 nucleotides: TGTGCCAGCAGCTTAGCTTTGACAGGGGGCGACGAGACCCAGTACTTC.

This clone was recorded once. The rearrangement uses TRBV2 and TRBJ2-5; 14 positions agree with TRBD2. V gave up 6 bases and J gave up 4 bases; unmatched junction bases: 10. The CDR3 sequence is 17 residues long. Germline V lookup: CDR1 SNHLY, CDR2 FYNNEI. The CDR3 is CASSSLGLAGAGETQYF. The CDR3 DNA sequence: TGTGCCAGCAGCTCCCTGGGACTAGCGGGAGCAGGAGAGACCCAGTACTTC. Together with reference TRBV2 and TRBJ2-5, the CDR3 gives the full variable domain: EPEVTQTPSHQVTQMGQEVILRCVPISNHLYFYWYRQILGQKVEFLVSFYNNEISEKSEIFDDQFSVERPDGSNFTLKIRSTKLEDSAMYFCASSSLGLAGAGETQYFGPGTRLLVL.

The chain links TRBV7-2 to TRBJ2-1; D may correspond to TRBD1 or TRBD2 (5 bases each). The CDR3 totals 13 residues. Germline V gene lookup returns CDR1 SGHTA and CDR2 FQGNSA. V was shortened by 6 bases and J by 7 bases, with 13 bases between the two germline ends. CDR3 nucleotide sequence: TGTGCCAGCAGTAGGGACCCGGTGAATGAGCAGTTCTTC. Encoded protein: CASSRDPVNEQFF. The complete variable domain, with remaining parts taken from reference TRBV7-2 and TRBJ2-1, reads GAGVSQSPSNKVTEKGKDVELRCDPISGHTALYWYRQSLGQGLEFLIYFQGNSAPDKSGLPSDRFSAERTGGSVSTLTIQRTQQEDSAVYLCASSRDPVNEQFFGPGTRLTVL.